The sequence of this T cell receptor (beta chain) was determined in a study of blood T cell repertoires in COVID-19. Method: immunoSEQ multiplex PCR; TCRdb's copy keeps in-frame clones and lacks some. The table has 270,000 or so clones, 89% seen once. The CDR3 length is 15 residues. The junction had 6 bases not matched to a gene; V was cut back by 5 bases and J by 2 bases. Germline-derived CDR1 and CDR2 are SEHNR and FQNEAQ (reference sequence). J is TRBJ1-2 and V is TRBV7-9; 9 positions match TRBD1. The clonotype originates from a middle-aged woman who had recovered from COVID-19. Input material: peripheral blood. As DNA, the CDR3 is TGTGCCAGCAGCCGGGCCGGGACAGGGAACTATGGCTACACCTTC. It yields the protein CASSRAGTGNYGYTF.